This T cell receptor (beta chain) derives from a study of cytomegalovirus exposure and HLA in healthy donors. General study points: One variant, a missense change in DCLRE1C, was linked in a later analysis to TCR beta V- and J-gene trimming. Sequencing had likely introduced a cluster of highly shared sequence variants as an artifact. The HLA-A and HLA-B alleles of most subjects were reportedly predicted accurately from TCR beta sequences. Most of the TCR beta V segments (in an earlier analysis) were productive either about 87% or about 30% of the time.

V lost 5 bases, J lost 2 bases, and 15 bases lay in between. In germline, CDR1 is SGHVS, CDR2 FQNEAQ. This CDR3 is built from 15 residues. A remark on this clone: Antigen: not known.

Researchers ran the PCR with 60 Vbeta and 13 Jbeta primers. Using immunoSEQ multiplex PCR, the repertoire was profiled, and TCRdb retains in-frame clones only, with some absent. The repertoire has 100,000 to 150,000 clones, around 80% of them found once; the top ten carry approximately 2.4%. J is TRBJ2-5 and V is TRBV7-8, with D maybe TRBD2 (5 bases). The source is a man in his forties or fifties in good health and CMV-seronegative. Material: PBMCs. The CDR3 loop reads CASSARTGKQETQYF. In DNA form, the CDR3 reads TGTGCCAGCAGCGCCCGAACCGGGAAGCAAGAGACCCAGTACTTC. Complete variable domain (other parts from reference TRBV7-8 and TRBJ2-5): GAGVSQSPRYKVAKRGQDVALRCDPISGHVSLFWYQQALGQGPEFLTYFQNEAQLDKSGLPSDRFFAERPEGSVSTLKIQRTQQEDSAVYLCASSARTGKQETQYFGPGTRLLVL.